Reported below is one T cell receptor beta chain. The antigen is unknown. These data belong to a study of CD8 T cells in ankylosing spondylitis. Study results and limitations: A TCR beta motif of fewer than ten highly homologous variants seemed to mark ankylosing spondylitis blood.

V shed 4 bases and J shed 1 base, with 13 bases lying between them. The CDR3 is 16 amino acids. The germline V gene has CDR1 MNHEY and CDR2 SVGAGI. Quantitative barcoded 5'-RACE was used to prepare TCR beta libraries. TCRdb itself ran the 5' RACE reads through MiXCR, one entry per CDR3 protein. The repertoire holds some 350,000 distinct CDR3 sequences, with 14% to 15% as singletons. This clonotype was sampled from a male donor with ankylosing spondylitis or in good health (not recorded which). V gene TRBV6-5 combines with J gene TRBJ2-2, with D perhaps matching TRBD1 (7 bases). Source material: blood, either unsorted or a sorted T cell fraction (not recorded which). CDR3 residues: CASSWLQGGNTGELFF. DNA of the CDR3: TGTGCCAGCAGTTGGCTGCAGGGGGGGAACACCGGGGAGCTGTTTTTT.